Below, one T cell receptor (beta chain) is given with its context. In this sample, this clone turned up a few times. What this receptor recognizes is not known. Per-nucleotide qualities are absent, and no much larger clonotype sits a single base away. This sample was included in a study of beta chain features in type 1 diabetes (dated by TCRdb to between 2018 and 2020). In the study overall: Patients and healthy donors did not differ in mean age, gender distribution, total cell number or subset yield. A total of some 100,000,000 sorted cells were examined across all samples, and the number of cells per subset was strongly correlated with RNA yield. The study compared TCRB repertoires of sorted circulating CD4+ T cell subsets between recently diagnosed type 1 diabetes patients and matched healthy donors. Naive and central memory subsets were obtained from all 30 or so donors, but regulatory and stem cell-like memory subsets were isolated from only 8 patients and 8 healthy donors.

The entire isolated RNA was reverse transcribed using the High Capacity cDNA Reverse Transcription Kit, and thus expressed TCRB transcripts were sequenced. Deep immunoSEQ sequencing was applied to naive, central memory and regulatory T cell samples, giving an average of about 3.8 million total reads per sample. After sorted cells were lysed in RLT buffer, RNA was extracted with DNase-treated RNeasy Micro or Mini kits, with the choice depending on cell number. To prevent cross-contamination, each cell subset was processed individually, whereas patient and healthy donor samples were processed jointly. Using the immunoSEQ multiplex PCR, TCRB sequences were amplified from cDNA into 87-bp fragments spanning the CDR3 region. Amplicons were sequenced on the Illumina HiSeq platform. The study's own analysis went as follows. Synthetic template baselines were used to correct PCR bias computationally, reads within Hamming distance 2 were collapsed, and singletons that could not be merged were discarded. Reads were aligned against IMGT to assign V, D and J genes, CDR3 length and insertions or deletions at six rearrangement sites. Clonotype counts were normalized to sorted cell number within each subset before computing true diversity and Gini coefficients with the tcR R package. The overlap coefficient, calculated on TCRB nucleotide sequences, was used to quantify repertoire sharing. TCRdb holds this immuneACCESS table with in-frame rearrangements only. Some clones are missing; in checked studies, unresolved V genes explain under half, and the rest has no known cause. The V and J calls and clone size are taken from that table; D and trimming were inferred from the DNA. This sample has a few hundred thousand clones in its table, and about 30% of those were observed once. The top ten clones comprise roughly 4% of the sample.

Each donor gave one peripheral blood draw, roughly 0.12 L on average, collected into heparinised tubes. A BD FACSAria II was used to sort naive, central memory, regulatory and stem cell-like memory CD4+ T cells with a panel that included CD45RO, CCR7, CD25, CD127, CD95 and CD27. Purity was above 98% for every sorted population. Right away, PBMCs were isolated by Lymphoprep density gradient centrifugation and were stained directly, with no culture step. So that batch effects would be minimized, each experiment stained and sorted samples in pairs, pairing one healthy donor with one patient. What the authors observed across the whole study: Because cDNA was sequenced instead of genomic DNA, activated cells with high expression could be over-represented, although the groups did not differ in activation or CD3 levels. Naive, central memory and regulatory TCRB repertoires appeared to be more similar among patients than among healthy donors. Because the HLA sub-analyses included only small numbers of individuals, any influence of HLA type on TCRB rearrangement was left unresolved. Fewer insertions and more nucleotide deletions at VDJ recombination sites were observed in patients with type 1 diabetes, implying thymic rearrangement abnormalities. In all four CD4+ subsets, TCRB CDR3 length was moderately but significantly shorter in type 1 diabetes patients. PCR might favor shorter templates, but patient and control samples were amplified and corrected together, so any skew would affect both groups equally.

The receptor comes from a man aged 25 to 40 in good health. The sample consisted of central memory CD4+ T cells from blood.

Read as DNA, the sequence is TGTGCCATCAACCCTTCAGGGGGCACAGAAAACTATGGCTACACCTTC. The translation is CAINPSGGTENYGYTF. The chain couples TRBV10-3 to TRBJ1-2, with 8 bases in between that match TRBD1. Trimming removed 7 bases from V and 2 bases from J; the gene matches leave 12 bases unexplained. CDR3 length: 16 amino acids, cysteine to phenylalanine. Just CDR3 DNA is preserved here, 48 bases in frame from base 1. Looking up the germline V gene yields CDR1 ENHRY and CDR2 SYGVKD.